Shown below are 15 T cell receptor beta chains from a single sample sequenced in a study of blood T cells in healthy people across ages. Combining a sample-barcoded 5' primer with a J-beta primer mix, a second PCR ran for about 6 to 11 cycles. MiXCR was run by TCRdb on the 5' RACE reads, yielding one entry per CDR3 protein. The data show more than 900,000 distinct CDR3 sequences, approximately 25% seen once. Another study also made use of these data, one on T cells of mothers and their children.

The sequenced sample was blood. Receptors were obtained from a girl aged 2-10 years in good health.

V and J are TRBV7-2 and TRBJ2-5; 9 positions match TRBD2. CDR3 length: 15 amino acids. In germline, CDR1 is SGHTA, CDR2 FQGNSA. With V trimmed by 2 bases and J by 6 bases, 7 bases remained unmatched. The CDR3 spells CASSLYLAGSKTQYF. CDR3 coding DNA: TGTGCCAGCAGCTTATATCTAGCGGGGTCAAAGACCCAGTACTTC.

This clonotype was counted once. This chain's CDR3 is CARGGNEQFF. The CDR3 nucleotides read TGTGCCAGGGGAGGGAATGAGCAGTTCTTC. V usage is TRBV21-1 and J usage is TRBJ2-1; the D call of TRBD2 is as the table states it, not checked on the DNA. TRBV21-1 is given as a pseudogene. CDR3 size: 10 residues.

Written as DNA, the CDR3 is TGTGCCAGCAGCTCTGACAGAGGGTATCGGTATTTT. Translated, it gives CASSSDRGYRYF. The V and J genes are TRBV7-2 and TRBJ2-3; D possibly matches TRBD1 or TRBD2 (5 bases each). V lost 4 bases and J 14 bases, leaving 16 bases between the germline ends. Germline CDR1 and CDR2: SGHTA and FQGNSA. The CDR3 loop spans 12 amino acids.

In its sample, this clonotype was seen a few times. J is TRBJ2-1 and V is TRBV11-2; a weak D match, TRBD1 (6 bases). CDR3 length: 15 residues. Trimming cost V 0 bases and J 8 bases, with 14 bases left between them. CDR1 and CDR2 (germline): SGHAT, FQNNGV. The chain's CDR3 is CASSLENRQADEQFF. The DNA for the CDR3 is TGTGCCAGCAGCTTAGAAAACAGACAGGCCGATGAGCAGTTCTTC. The variable domain in full, completed from reference TRBV11-2 and TRBJ2-1, reads EAGVAQSPRYKIIEKRQSVAFWCNPISGHATLYWYQQILGQGPKLLIQFQNNGVVDDSQLPKDRFSAERLKGVDSTLKIQPAKLEDSAVYLCASSLENRQADEQFFGPGTRLTVL.

This chain connects TRBV9 to TRBJ1-2; D uncertain. This CDR3 region has 15 residues. The germline V gene encodes CDR1 SGDLS and CDR2 YYNGEE. Between the trimmed V and J ends, which lost 0 bases and 8 bases, there was a span of 17 bases. The CDR3 DNA follows: TGTGCCAGCAGCGTAGACGGAAAGTTCCTTGGGGGCTACACCTTC. It specifies CASSVDGKFLGGYTF.

The V gene is TRBV3-1, the J gene TRBJ1-2; no definite D call. The CDR3 spans 14 residues. V was clipped by 4 bases and J by 4 bases, with 13 bases between them. Germline loops: CDR1 LGHDT, CDR2 YNNKEL (reference sequence). CDR3 protein: CASSPGREGYGYTF. The CDR3 bases are TGTGCCAGCAGCCCCGGACGGGAAGGCTATGGCTACACCTTC.

Concerning this clonotype: The junction shows a germline mismatch at one end, possibly a read error. The CDR3 here is CASSLTGTGLYKQYF. The CDR3 DNA reads as TGTGCCAGCAGTCTAACCGGGACAGGACTCTACAAGCAGTACTTC. V gene TRBV27 combines with J gene TRBJ2-7; 8 positions agree with TRBD1. The germline CDR1 and CDR2 sequences are MNHEY and SMNVEV (reference sequence). The CDR3 runs 15 residues.

The chain joins TRBV6-2 or TRBV6-3 to TRBJ2-1, with a tentative D call TRBD2 (5 bases). Trimming removed 8 bases at V and 2 bases at J, with 7 bases between. Germline lookup yields CDR1 MNHEY and CDR2 SVGEGT. The CDR3 is 12 amino acids. The CDR3 coding sequence is TGTGCCAGCCTAGCCACCTACAATGAGCAGTTCTTC. Its protein product is CASLATYNEQFF.

This clonotype has just a few counts. The chain recombines TRBV7-9 with TRBJ2-5, with D possibly matching TRBD1 (5 bases). The J call may not be correct, given that the DNA end is closer to TRBJ2-7. The CDR3 runs 15 residues. CDR1 is SEHNR and CDR2 is FQNEAQ in the germline V gene (reference sequence). The CDR3 nucleotides are TGTGCCAGCAGCCCAACGACAGAAAATACCTGCGAGCAGTACTTC. It specifies CASSPTTENTCEQYF.

J is TRBJ1-6 and V is TRBV28; no definite D call. This CDR3 is 11 amino acids long. Germline V gene data show CDR1 as MDHEN and CDR2 as SYDVKM. Trimming removed 8 bases from V and 10 bases from J, with 9 bases in between. DNA for the CDR3: TGTGCCAGCTCAACCGAATCACCCCTCCACTTT. It yields the protein CASSTESPLHF.

This clonotype has more than one count but fewer than ten. V usage is TRBV5-1 and J usage is TRBJ2-2; D is unresolved. V was cut by 6 bases and J by 2 bases, with 8 bases left in between. From germline, CDR1 is SGHRS and CDR2 YFSETQ. This CDR3 spans 13 amino acids. The CDR3, as DNA: TGCGCCAGCAAGCAACATAACACCGGGGAGCTGTTTTTT. It codes for CASKQHNTGELFF.

Comments on this clonotype: No conserved phenylalanine or tryptophan is present at the end of the CDR3, so a read error is the likely explanation. The genes are TRBV7-2 and TRBJ2-5; unclear D gene. TRBJ2-7 explains the end of the DNA better; the J call may be wrong. There are 13 residues in the CDR3. Germline V lookup: CDR1 SGHTA, CDR2 FQGNSA. The CDR3 reads CASSPVGTYEQYL. The DNA of the CDR3 is TGTGCCAGCAGCCCTGTCGGCACCTACGAGCAGTACCTC.

This clonotype turned up a few times. The V gene is TRBV3-1, the J gene TRBJ2-5; D is uncertain. The end of the DNA is better explained by TRBJ2-7, so the J call may be wrong. CDR1 and CDR2 from the germline V gene are LGHDT and YNNKEL (reference sequence). This CDR3 spans 14 amino acids. The CDR3 protein is CASSHSGGSYEQYF. Written as DNA, the CDR3 is TGTGCCAGCAGCCACTCCGGTGGCAGCTACGAGCAGTACTTC.

J is TRBJ2-5 and V is TRBV7-2; TRBD1 agrees at 7 bases. J gave up 5 bases and V 4 bases, and 10 bases lay outside the gene matches. Germline CDR1 and CDR2: SGHTA and FQGNSA. The CDR3 covers 15 residues. The CDR3 sequence: CASSSFPRGQETQYF. The CDR3 DNA follows: TGTGCCAGCAGCTCCTTTCCTAGGGGGCAGGAGACCCAGTACTTC.

The genes are TRBV7-6 and TRBJ1-5; tentative D call: TRBD1 (5 bases). This CDR3 has 16 amino acids. Germline-derived CDR1 and CDR2 are SGHVS and FNYEAQ. Trimming pared 2 bases from V and 4 bases from J, leaving 15 bases between. The CDR3 sequence is CASSLLSQGENQPQHF. The CDR3 nucleotides are TGTGCCAGCAGCTTATTGTCCCAGGGAGAAAATCAGCCCCAGCATTTT.